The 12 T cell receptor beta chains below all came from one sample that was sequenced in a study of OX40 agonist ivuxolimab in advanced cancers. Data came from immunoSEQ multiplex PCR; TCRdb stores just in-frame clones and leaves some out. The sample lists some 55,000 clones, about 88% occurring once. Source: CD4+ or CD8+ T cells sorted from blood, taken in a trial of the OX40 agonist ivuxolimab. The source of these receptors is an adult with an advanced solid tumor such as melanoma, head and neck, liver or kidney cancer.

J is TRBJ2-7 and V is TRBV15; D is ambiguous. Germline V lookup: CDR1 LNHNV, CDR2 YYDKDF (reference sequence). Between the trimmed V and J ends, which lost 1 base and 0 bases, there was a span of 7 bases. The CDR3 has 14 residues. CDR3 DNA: TGTGCCACCAGCAGAGGTGGCAACTCCTACGAGCAGTACTTC. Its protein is CATSRGGNSYEQYF. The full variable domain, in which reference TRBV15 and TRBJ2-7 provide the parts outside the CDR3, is DAMVIQNPRYQVTQFGKPVTLSCSQTLNHNVMYWYQQKSSQAPKLLFHYYDKDFNNEADTPDNFQSRRPNTSFCFLDIRSPGLGDTAMYLCATSRGGNSYEQYFGPGTRLTVT.

The CDR3 protein is CASSLLREGTDTQYF. The CDR3 coding sequence is TGTGCCAGCAGCCTCCTGCGGGAGGGCACAGATACGCAGTATTTT. This chain joins TRBV6-1 and TRBJ2-3; the match to TRBD2 covers 8 bases. Per the germline V gene, CDR1 is MNHNS and CDR2 is SASEGT. V was clipped by 6 bases and J by 1 base; unmatched bases: 6. This CDR3 is 15 amino acids long.

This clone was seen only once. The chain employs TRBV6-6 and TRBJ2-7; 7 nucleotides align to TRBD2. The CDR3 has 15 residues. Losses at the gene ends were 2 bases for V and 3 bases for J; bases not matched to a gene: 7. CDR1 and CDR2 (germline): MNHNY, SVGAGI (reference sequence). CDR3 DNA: TGTGCCAGCAGTTACGGGGGGGTACTCCTCTACGAGCAGTACTTC. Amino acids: CASSYGGVLLYEQYF.

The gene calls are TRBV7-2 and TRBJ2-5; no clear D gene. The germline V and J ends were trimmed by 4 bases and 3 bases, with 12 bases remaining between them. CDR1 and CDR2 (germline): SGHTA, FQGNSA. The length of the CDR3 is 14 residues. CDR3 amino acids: CASSSRWKEETQYF. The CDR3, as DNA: TGTGCCAGCAGCTCCCGATGGAAGGAAGAGACCCAGTACTTC.

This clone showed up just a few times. This chain's CDR3 is CASIFATPSNEQFF. The CDR3 DNA is TGTGCCAGCATATTTGCGACCCCAAGCAATGAGCAGTTCTTC. This chain uses TRBV6-1 with TRBJ2-1, with D hard to call. Trimming cost V 7 bases and J 6 bases, with 16 bases left between them. CDR3 size: 14 residues. Germline assignment: CDR1 MNHNS and CDR2 SASEGT.

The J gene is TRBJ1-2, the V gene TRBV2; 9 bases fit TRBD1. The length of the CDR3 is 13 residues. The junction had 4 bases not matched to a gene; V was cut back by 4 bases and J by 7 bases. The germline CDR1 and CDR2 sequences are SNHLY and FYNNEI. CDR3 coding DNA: TGTGCCAGCAGTGGGGACAGGGAGGGTGGCTACACCTTC. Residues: CASSGDREGGYTF.

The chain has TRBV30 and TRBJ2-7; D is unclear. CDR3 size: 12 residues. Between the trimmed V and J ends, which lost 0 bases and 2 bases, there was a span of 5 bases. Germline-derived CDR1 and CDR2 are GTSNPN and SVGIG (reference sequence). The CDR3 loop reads CAWSVSAYEQYF. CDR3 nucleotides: TGTGCCTGGAGTGTATCGGCCTACGAGCAGTACTTC.

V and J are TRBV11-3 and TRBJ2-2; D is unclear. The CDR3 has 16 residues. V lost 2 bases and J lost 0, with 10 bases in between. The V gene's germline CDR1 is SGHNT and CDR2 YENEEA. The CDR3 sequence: CASSLIGGANTGELFF. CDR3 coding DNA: TGTGCCAGCAGCTTAATTGGTGGGGCGAACACCGGGGAGCTGTTTTTT.

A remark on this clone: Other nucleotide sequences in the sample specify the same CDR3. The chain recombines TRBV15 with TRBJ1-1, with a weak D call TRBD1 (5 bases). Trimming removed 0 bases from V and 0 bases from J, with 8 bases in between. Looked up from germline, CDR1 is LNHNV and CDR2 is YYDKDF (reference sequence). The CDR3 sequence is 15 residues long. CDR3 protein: CATSREGTVNTEAFF. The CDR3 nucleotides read TGTGCCACCAGCAGAGAAGGGACGGTGAACACTGAAGCTTTCTTT.

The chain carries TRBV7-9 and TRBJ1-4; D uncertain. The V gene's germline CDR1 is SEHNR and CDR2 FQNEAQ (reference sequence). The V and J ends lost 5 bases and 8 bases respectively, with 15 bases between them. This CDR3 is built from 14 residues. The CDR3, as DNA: TGTGCCAGCAGCCCAAGGCGAGGTTGGGAAAAACTGTTTTTT. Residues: CASSPRRGWEKLFF.

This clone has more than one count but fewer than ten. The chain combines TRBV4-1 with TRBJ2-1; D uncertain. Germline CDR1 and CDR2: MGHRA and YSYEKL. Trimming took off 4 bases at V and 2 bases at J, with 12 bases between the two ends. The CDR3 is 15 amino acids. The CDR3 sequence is CASSRPGTTYNEQFF. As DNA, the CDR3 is TGCGCCAGCAGCCGACCGGGCACTACCTACAATGAGCAGTTCTTC.

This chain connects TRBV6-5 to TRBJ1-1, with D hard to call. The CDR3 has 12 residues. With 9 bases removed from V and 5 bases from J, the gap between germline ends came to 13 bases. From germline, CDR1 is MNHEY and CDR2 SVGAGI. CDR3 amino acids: CASKNRGTEAFF. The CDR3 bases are TGTGCCAGTAAAAACCGCGGGACTGAAGCTTTCTTT.